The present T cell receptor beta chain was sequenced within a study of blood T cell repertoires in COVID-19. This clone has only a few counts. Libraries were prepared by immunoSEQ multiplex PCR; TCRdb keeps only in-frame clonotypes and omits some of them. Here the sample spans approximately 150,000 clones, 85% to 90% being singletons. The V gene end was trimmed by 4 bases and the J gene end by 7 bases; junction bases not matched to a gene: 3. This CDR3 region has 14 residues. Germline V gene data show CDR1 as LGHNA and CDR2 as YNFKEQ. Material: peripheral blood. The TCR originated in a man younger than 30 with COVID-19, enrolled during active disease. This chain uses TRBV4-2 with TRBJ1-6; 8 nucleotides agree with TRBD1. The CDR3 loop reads CASSLGQENSPLHF. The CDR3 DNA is TGTGCCAGCAGCCTGGGACAGGAGAATTCACCCCTCCACTTT.